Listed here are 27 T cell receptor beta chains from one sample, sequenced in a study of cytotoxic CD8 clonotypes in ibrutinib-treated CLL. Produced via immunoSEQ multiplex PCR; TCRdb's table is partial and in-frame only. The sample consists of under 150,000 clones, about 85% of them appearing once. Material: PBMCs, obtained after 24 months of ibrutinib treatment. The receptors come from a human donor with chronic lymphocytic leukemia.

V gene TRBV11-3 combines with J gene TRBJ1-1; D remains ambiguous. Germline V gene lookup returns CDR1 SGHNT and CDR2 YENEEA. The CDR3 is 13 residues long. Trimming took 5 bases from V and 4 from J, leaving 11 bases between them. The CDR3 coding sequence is TGTGCCAGCAGCAGAGACAAAACCACTGAAGCTTTCTTT. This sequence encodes CASSRDKTTEAFF.

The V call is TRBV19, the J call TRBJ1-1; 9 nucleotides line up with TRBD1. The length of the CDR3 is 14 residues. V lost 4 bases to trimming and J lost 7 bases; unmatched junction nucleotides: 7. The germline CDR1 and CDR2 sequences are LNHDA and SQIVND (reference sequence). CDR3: CASSTPRDRDEAFF. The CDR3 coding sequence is TGTGCCAGTAGTACCCCCCGGGACAGGGATGAAGCTTTCTTT.

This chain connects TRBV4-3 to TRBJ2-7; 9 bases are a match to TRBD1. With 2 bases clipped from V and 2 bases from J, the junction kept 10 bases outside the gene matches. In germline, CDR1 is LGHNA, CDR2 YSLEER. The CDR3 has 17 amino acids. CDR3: CASSQSTGTGIPYEQYF. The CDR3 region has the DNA TGCGCCAGCAGCCAATCCACCGGGACAGGGATACCCTACGAGCAGTACTTC.

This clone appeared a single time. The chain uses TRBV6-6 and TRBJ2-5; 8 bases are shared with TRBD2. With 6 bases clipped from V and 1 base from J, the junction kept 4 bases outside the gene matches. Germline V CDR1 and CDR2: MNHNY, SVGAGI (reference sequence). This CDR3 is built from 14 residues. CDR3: CASRALAGQETQYF. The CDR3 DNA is TGTGCCAGCAGGGCCCTAGCGGGCCAAGAGACCCAGTACTTC.

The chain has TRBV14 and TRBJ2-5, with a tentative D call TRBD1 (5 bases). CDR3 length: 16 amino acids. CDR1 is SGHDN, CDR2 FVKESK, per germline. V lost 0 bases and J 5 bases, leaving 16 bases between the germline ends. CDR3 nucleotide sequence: TGTGCCAGCAGCCAAGATGGCGCAGGGAAAGGGGAGACCCAGTACTTC. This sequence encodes CASSQDGAGKGETQYF.

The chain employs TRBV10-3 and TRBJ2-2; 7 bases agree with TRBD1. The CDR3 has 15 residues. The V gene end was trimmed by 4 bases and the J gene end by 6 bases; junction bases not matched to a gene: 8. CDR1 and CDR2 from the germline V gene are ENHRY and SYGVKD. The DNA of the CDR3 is TGTGCCATCAGTGGTAGGGCAGGGGGAGCCGGGGAGCTGTTTTTT. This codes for CAISGRAGGAGELFF.

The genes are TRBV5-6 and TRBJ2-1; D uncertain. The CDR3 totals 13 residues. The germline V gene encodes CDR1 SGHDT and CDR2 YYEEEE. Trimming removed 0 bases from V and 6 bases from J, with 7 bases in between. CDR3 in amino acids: CASSLVGFNEQFF. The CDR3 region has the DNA TGTGCCAGCAGCTTGGTAGGTTTCAATGAGCAGTTCTTC.

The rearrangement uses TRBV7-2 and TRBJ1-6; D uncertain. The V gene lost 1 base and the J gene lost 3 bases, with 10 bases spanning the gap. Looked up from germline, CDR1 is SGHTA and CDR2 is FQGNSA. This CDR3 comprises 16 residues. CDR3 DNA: TGTGCCAGCAGCTTAGTGCCCAGTAACTATAATTCACCCCTCCACTTT. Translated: CASSLVPSNYNSPLHF.

The CDR3 loop reads CSAREGGGYTF. The CDR3 nucleotides read TGCAGTGCTAGAGAGGGCGGAGGCTACACCTTC. V is TRBV20-1 and J is TRBJ1-2; unclear D gene. This CDR3 is 11 amino acids long. Trimming took 0 bases from V and 8 from J, leaving 7 bases between them. The germline CDR1 and CDR2 sequences are DFQATT and SNEGSKA (reference sequence).

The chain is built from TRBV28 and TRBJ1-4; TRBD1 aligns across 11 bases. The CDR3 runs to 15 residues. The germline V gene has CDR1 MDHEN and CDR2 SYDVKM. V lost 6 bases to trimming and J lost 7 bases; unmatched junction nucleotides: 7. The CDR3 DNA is TGTGCCAGCAGGTTTTCCGGGACAGGGGGTGAAAAACTGTTTTTT. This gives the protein CASRFSGTGGEKLFF. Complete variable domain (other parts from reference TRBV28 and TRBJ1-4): DVKVTQSSRYLVKRTGEKVFLECVQDMDHENMFWYRQDPGLGLRLIYFSYDVKMKEKGDIPEGYSVSREKKERFSLILESASTNQTSMYLCASRFSGTGGEKLFFGSGTQLSVL.

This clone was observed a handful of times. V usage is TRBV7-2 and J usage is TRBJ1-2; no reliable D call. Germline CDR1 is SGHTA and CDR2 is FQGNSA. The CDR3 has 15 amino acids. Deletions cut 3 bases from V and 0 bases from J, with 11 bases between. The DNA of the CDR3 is TGTGCCAGCAGCTTGTGGGTGGCTGCTAACTATGGCTACACCTTC. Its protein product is CASSLWVAANYGYTF.

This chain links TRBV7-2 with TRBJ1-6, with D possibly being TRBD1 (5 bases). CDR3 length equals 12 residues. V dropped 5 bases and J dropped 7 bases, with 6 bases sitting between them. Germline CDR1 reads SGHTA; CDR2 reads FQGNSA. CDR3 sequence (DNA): TGTGCCAGCAGCCCAGGGAATTCACCCCTCCACTTT. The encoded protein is CASSPGNSPLHF.

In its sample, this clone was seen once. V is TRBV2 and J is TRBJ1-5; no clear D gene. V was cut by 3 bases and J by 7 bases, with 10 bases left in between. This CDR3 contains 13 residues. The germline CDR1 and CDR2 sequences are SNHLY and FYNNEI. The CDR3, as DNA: TGTGCCAGCAGTGATGCGGGGAACCAGCCCCAGCATTTT. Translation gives CASSDAGNQPQHF.

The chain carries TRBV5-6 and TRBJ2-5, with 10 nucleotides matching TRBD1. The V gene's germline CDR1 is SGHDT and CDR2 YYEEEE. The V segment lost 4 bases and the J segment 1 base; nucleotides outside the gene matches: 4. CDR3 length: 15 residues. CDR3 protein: CASSVDRGLQETQYF. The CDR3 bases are TGTGCCAGCAGCGTTGACAGGGGGCTCCAAGAGACCCAGTACTTC. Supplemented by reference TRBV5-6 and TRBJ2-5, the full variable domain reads DAGVTQSPTHLIKTRGQQVTLRCSPKSGHDTVSWYQQALGQGPQFIFQYYEEEERQRGNFPDRFSGHQFPNYSSELNVNALLLGDSALYLCASSVDRGLQETQYFGPGTRLLVL.

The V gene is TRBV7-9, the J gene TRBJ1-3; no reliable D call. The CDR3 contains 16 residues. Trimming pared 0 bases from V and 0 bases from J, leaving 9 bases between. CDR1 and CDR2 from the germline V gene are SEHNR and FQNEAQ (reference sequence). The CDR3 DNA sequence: TGTGCCAGCAGCTTAGCGCTCAAAAGCTCTGGAAACACCATATATTTT. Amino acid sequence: CASSLALKSSGNTIYF.

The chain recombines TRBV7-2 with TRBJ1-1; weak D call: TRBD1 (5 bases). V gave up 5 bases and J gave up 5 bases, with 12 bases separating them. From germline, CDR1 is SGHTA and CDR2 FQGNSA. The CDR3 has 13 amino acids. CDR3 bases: TGTGCCAGCAGCCCCGGTTGGGGGACTGAAGCTTTCTTT. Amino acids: CASSPGWGTEAFF. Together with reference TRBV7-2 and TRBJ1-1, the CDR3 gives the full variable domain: GAGVSQSPSNKVTEKGKDVELRCDPISGHTALYWYRQSLGQGLEFLIYFQGNSAPDKSGLPSDRFSAERTGGSVSTLTIQRTQQEDSAVYLCASSPGWGTEAFFGQGTRLTVV.

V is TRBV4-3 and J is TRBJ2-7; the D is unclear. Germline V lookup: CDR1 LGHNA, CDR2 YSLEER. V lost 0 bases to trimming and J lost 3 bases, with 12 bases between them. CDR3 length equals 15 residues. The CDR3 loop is CASSQEAPQNYEQYF. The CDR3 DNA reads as TGCGCCAGCAGCCAAGAGGCCCCCCAGAACTACGAGCAGTACTTC.

The CDR3 here is CASKLLVSANYGYTF. The CDR3 nucleotides are TGTGCCAGCAAACTACTAGTTTCAGCTAACTATGGCTACACCTTC. The J gene is TRBJ1-2, the V gene TRBV2; no firm D call. There are 15 residues in the CDR3. Germline lookup yields CDR1 SNHLY and CDR2 FYNNEI. V was pared by 7 bases and J by 0 bases, with 15 bases between.

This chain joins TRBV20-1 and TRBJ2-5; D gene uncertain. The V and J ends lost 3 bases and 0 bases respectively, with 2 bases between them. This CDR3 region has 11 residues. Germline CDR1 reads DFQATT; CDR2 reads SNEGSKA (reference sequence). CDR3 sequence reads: CSARNQETQYF. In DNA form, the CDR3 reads TGCAGTGCTAGGAACCAAGAGACCCAGTACTTC.

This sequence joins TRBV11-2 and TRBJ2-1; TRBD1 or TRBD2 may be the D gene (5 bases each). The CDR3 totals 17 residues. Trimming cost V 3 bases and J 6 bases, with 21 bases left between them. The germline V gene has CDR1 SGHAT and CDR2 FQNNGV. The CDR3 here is CASSFGTSGTKTNEQFF. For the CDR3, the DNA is TGTGCCAGCAGCTTCGGGACCTCGGGAACCAAGACCAATGAGCAGTTCTTC.

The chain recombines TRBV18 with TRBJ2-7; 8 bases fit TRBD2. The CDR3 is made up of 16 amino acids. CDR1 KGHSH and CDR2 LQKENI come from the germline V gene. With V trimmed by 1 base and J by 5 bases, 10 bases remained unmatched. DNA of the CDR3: TGTGCCAGCTCACCACTCCCGTCCGGGGGGGCTCACGAGCAGTACTTC. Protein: CASSPLPSGGAHEQYF.

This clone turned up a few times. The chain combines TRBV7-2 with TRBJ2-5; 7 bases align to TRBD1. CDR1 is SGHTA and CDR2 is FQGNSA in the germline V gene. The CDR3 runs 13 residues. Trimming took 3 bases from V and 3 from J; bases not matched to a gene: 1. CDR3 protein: CASSLDRKETQYF. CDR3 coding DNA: TGTGCCAGCAGCTTGGACAGGAAAGAGACCCAGTACTTC. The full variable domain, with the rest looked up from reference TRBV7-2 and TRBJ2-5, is GAGVSQSPSNKVTEKGKDVELRCDPISGHTALYWYRQSLGQGLEFLIYFQGNSAPDKSGLPSDRFSAERTGGSVSTLTIQRTQQEDSAVYLCASSLDRKETQYFGPGTRLLVL.

The CDR3 region has the DNA TGTGCCAGCAGTAATCGCGGGGGGGGAGCCGGGGAGCTGTTTTTT. This encodes CASSNRGGGAGELFF. This chain links TRBV6-5 with TRBJ2-2; 9 nucleotides match TRBD2. The V gene's germline CDR1 is MNHEY and CDR2 SVGAGI. V dropped 5 bases and J dropped 6; count of bases not matched to a gene: 7. The CDR3 consists of 15 residues.

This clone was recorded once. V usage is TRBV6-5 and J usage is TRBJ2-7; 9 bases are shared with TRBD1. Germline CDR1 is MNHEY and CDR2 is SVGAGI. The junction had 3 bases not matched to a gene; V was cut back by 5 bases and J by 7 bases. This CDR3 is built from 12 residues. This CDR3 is CASSRGQGEQYF. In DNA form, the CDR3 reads TGTGCCAGCAGTCGCGGACAGGGGGAGCAGTACTTC.

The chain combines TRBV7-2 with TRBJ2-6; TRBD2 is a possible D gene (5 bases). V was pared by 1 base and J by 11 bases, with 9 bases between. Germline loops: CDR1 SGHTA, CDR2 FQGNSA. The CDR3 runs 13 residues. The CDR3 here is CASSLEPEDVLTF. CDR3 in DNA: TGTGCCAGCAGCTTAGAGCCGGAGGACGTCCTGACTTTC.

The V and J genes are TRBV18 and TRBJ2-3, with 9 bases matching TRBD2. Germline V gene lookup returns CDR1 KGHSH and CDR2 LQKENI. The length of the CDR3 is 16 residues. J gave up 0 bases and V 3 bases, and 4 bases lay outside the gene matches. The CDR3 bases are TGTGCCAGCTCACCGAATAGCGGGGGTAGCACAGATACGCAGTATTTT. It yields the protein CASSPNSGGSTDTQYF.

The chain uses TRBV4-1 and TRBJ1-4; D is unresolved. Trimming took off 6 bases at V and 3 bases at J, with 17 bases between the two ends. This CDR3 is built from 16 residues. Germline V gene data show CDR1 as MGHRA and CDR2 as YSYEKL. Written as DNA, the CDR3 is TGCGCCAGCAGTTTCTCCGGGAGGGTGGCTAATGAAAAACTGTTTTTT. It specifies CASSFSGRVANEKLFF.